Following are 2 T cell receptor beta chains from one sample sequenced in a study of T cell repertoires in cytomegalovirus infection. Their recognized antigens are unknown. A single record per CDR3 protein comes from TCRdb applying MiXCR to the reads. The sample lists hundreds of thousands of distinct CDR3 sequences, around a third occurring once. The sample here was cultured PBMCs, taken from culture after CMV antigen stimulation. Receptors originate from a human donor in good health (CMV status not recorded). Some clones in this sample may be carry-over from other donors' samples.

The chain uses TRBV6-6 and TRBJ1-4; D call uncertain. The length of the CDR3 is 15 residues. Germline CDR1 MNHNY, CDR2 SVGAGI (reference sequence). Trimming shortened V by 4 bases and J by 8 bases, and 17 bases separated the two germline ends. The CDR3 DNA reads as TGTGCCAGCAGTTCCCACTCCAGGTCGGGGGAAAAACTGTTTTTT. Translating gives CASSSHSRSGEKLFF.

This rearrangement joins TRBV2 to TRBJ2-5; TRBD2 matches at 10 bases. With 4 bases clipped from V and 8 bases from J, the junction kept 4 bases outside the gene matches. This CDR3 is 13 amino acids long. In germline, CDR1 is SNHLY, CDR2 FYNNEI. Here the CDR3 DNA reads TGTGCCAGCAGTGGGGGACTAGCGACCACCCAGTACTTC. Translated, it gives CASSGGLATTQYF.